This note documents a single T cell receptor (beta chain) sequence. V lost 8 bases, J lost 4 bases, and 7 bases stayed unmatched. CDR3 length: 15 residues. Germline V gene sequence: CDR1 MNHEY, CDR2 SVGAGI. This sample is part of a study of shared clonotypes between healthy human individuals. Several immunoSEQ 96-well plates shared each subset's DNA, each plate a replicate. Generated by immunoSEQ multiplex PCR, the TCRdb table keeps only in-frame clones and is missing some. Of some 450,000 clones in the sample, around 77% were seen once. This chain joins TRBV6-5 and TRBJ2-6; TRBD1 aligns across 8 bases. Sequenced: PBMCs. The sequence came from a woman between 40 and 50 years old in good health. Some clones in this sample may be carry-over from other donors' samples. In DNA form, the CDR3 reads TGTGCCAGCGCGGGACAGGCCGGAGGGGCCAACGTCCTGACTTTC. Translated, it gives CASAGQAGGANVLTF.